This TCR beta chain came from a study of T cell repertoires in aging, cancer and after chemotherapy. The CDR3 loop spans 16 amino acids. Per germline, CDR1 SGHNT and CDR2 YYREEE (reference sequence). The V gene lost 4 bases and the J gene lost 5 bases, with 22 bases spanning the gap. A mixed TRB-A/B primer pool amplified rearranged TRB by multiplex touch-down PCR. TCRdb passed the multiplex PCR reads through MiXCR, listing each CDR3 protein once. Among 2,000 to 3,000 distinct CDR3 sequences listed, roughly three fifths were seen once. TCR beta rearrangements were amplified from peripheral blood genomic DNA. General study points: In healthy donors, age-related TCR diversity loss mainly reflected lost richness. Compared with age-matched healthy donors, untreated hematological or solid cancer patients showed higher blood TCR clonality.

To note about this clonotype: No antigen is known for it.

Sequencing was performed on blood. This TCR derives from a human donor with a solid tumor. The J gene is TRBJ2-7, the V gene TRBV5-4; no clear D gene. CDR3 protein: CASSTGPGILGHEQYF. Here the CDR3 DNA reads TGTGCCAGCAGCACCGGGCCAGGTATCCTTGGCCACGAGCAGTACTTC.